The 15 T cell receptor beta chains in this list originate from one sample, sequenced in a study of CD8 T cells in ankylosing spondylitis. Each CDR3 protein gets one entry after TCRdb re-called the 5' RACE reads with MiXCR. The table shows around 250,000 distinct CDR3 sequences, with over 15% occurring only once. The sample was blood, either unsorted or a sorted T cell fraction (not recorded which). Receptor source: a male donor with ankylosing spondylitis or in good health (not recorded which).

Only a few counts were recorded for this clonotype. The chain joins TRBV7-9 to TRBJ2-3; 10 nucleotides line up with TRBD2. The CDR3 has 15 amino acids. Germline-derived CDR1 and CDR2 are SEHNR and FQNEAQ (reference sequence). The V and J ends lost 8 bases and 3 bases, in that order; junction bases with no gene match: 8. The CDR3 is CASGSAGGVTDTQYF. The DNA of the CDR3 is TGTGCCAGCGGATCAGCGGGAGGGGTTACAGATACGCAGTATTTT.

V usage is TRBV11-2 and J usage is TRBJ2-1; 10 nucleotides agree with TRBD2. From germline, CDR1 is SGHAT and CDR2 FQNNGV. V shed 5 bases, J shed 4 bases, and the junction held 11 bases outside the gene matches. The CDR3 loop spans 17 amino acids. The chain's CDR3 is CASSPGTSESNYNEQFF. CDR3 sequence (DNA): TGTGCCAGCAGCCCCGGGACTAGCGAATCTAATTACAATGAGCAGTTCTTC.

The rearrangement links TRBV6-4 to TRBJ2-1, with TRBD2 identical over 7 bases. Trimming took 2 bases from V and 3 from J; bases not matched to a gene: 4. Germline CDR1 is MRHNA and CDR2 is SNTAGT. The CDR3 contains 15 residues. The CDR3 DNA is TGTGCCAGCAGTGACGCGGGAGATCTCTACAATGAGCAGTTCTTC. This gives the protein CASSDAGDLYNEQFF.

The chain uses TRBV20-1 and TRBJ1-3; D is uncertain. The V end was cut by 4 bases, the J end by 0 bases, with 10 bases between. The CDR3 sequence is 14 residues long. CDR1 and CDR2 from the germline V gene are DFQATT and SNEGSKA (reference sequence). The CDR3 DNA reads TGCAGTGCTACCGGACCGACCTCTGGAAACACCATATATTTT. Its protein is CSATGPTSGNTIYF.

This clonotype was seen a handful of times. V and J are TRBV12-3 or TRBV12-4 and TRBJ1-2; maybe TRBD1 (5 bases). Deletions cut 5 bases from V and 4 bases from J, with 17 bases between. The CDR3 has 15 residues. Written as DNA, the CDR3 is TGTGCCAGCAGTCAAGAGCGGGACTTTGGCTATGGCTACACCTTC. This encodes CASSQERDFGYGYTF.

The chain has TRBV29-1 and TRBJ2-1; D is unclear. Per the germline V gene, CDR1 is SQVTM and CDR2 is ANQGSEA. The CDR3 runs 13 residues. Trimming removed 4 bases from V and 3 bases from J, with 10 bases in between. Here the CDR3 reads CSVVLVRYNEQFF. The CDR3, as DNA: TGCAGCGTTGTGTTAGTACGCTACAATGAGCAGTTCTTC.

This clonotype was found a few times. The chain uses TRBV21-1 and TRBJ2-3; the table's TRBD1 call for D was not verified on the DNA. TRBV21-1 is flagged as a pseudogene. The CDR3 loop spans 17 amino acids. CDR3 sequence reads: CASKNRDRGGSTDTQYF. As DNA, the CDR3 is TGTGCCAGCAAGAACCGGGACAGGGGAGGAAGCACAGATACGCAGTATTTT.

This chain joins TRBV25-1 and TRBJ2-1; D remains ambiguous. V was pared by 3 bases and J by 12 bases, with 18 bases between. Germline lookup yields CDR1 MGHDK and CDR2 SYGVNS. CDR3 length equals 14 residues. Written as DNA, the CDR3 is TGTGCCAGCAGTGATTTCCTTTACAATGTTGGGCAGTTCTTC. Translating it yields CASSDFLYNVGQFF.

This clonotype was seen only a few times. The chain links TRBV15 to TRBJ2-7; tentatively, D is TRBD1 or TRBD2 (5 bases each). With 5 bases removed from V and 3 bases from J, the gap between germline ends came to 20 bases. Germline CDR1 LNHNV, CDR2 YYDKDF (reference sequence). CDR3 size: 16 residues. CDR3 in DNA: TGTGCCACCAGCCCCGGCGCCAGGGATGAGGGCTACGAGCAGTACTTC. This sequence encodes CATSPGARDEGYEQYF.

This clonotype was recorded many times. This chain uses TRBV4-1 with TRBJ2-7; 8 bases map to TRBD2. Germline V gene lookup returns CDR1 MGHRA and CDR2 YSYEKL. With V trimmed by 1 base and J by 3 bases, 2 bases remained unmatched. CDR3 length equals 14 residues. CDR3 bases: TGCGCCAGCAGCCAAGGTAGCGGGAACTACGAGCAGTACTTC. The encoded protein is CASSQGSGNYEQYF.

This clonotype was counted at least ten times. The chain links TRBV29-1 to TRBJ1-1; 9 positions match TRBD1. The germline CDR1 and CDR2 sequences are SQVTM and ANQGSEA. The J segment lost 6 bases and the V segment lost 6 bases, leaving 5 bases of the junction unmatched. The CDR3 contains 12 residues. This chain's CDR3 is CSVQGAYAEAFF. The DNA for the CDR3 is TGCAGCGTACAGGGGGCCTACGCTGAAGCTTTCTTT.

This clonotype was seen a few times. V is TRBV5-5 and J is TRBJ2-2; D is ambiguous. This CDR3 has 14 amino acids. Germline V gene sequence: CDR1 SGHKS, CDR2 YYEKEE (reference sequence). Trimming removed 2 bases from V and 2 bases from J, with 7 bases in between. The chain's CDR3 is CASSLNSNTGELFF. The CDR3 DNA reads TGTGCCAGCAGCTTAAACAGTAACACCGGGGAGCTGTTTTTT.

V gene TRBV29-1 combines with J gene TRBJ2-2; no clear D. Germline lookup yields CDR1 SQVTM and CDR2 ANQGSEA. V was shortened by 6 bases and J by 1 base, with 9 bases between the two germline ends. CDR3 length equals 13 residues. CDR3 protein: CSVQLQNTGELFF. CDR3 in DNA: TGCAGCGTCCAACTACAGAACACCGGGGAGCTGTTTTTT.

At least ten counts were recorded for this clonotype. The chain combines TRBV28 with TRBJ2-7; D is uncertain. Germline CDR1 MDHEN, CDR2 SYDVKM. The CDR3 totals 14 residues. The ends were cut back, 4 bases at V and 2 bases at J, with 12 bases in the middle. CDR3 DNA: TGTGCCAGCAGTTATGGGCCAAACCCCTACGAGCAGTACTTC. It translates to CASSYGPNPYEQYF.

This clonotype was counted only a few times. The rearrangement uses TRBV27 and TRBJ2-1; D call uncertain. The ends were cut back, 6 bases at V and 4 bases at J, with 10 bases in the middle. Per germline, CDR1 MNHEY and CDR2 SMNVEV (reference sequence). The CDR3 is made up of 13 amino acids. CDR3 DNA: TGTGCCAGCAGCGGTATTTCTTACAATGAGCAGTTCTTC. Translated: CASSGISYNEQFF.